This T cell receptor beta chain comes out of a study of blood T cell repertoires in COVID-19. Study background: The United States, Italy and Spain supplied acute and convalescent COVID-19 samples. PBMCs, B-cell-depleted T cells, or T cells were the source of the cDNA or gDNA that made up the material.

This clone was counted once. Per the original data handling: Scientists estimated how many nucleated cells there were by amplifying reference gene primers. The table came from immunoSEQ multiplex PCR; TCRdb's copy has only in-frame clones and leaves some out. The V and J calls and clone size come from that table; D and trimming were worked out from the DNA. The table records about 150,000 clones, about 90% of them present only once. The CDR3 length is 15 residues. Per the germline V gene, CDR1 is SGHTA and CDR2 is FQGNSA. The trim removed 5 bases at V and 1 base at J, leaving 3 bases unmatched. The genes are TRBV7-2 and TRBJ2-5; 11 positions agree with TRBD2. Input material: peripheral blood. The clonotype was recovered from a man between 50 and 59 years old with acute or convalescent COVID-19. The CDR3 DNA reads TGTGCCAGCAGCCAAGGACTAGCGGGCCAAGAGACCCAGTACTTC. It is translated as CASSQGLAGQETQYF.